This T cell receptor beta chain was profiled in a study of OX40 agonist ivuxolimab in advanced cancers. The method was immunoSEQ multiplex PCR; TCRdb's version includes in-frame clones alone and lacks a portion of them. Altogether around 80,000 clones are present, roughly 84% being singletons, with the ten largest covering more than 0.6%. The sequence derives from an adult with an advanced solid tumor such as melanoma, head and neck, liver or kidney cancer. This specimen was CD4+ or CD8+ T cells sorted from blood, taken in a trial of the OX40 agonist ivuxolimab.

The CDR3, as DNA: TGTGCCAGCACAGGGGAAGATTATGGCTACACCTTC. This codes for CASTGEDYGYTF. V gene TRBV11-2 combines with J gene TRBJ1-2, with a possible D match to TRBD1 (6 bases). The CDR3 is 12 amino acids. The germline gives CDR1 SGHAT, CDR2 FQNNGV. V gave up 7 bases and J gave up 5 bases, with 11 bases separating them.